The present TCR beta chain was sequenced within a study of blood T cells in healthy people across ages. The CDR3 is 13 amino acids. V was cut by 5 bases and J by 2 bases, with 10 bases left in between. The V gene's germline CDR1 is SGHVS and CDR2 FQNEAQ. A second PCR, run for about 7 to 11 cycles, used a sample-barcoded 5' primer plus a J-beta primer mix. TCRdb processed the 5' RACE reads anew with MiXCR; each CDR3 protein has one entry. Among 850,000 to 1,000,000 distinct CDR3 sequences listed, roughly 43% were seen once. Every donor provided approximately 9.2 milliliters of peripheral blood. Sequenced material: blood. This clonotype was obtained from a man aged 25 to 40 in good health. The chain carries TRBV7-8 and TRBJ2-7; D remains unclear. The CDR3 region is CASSLLQPYEQYF. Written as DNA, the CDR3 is TGTGCCAGCAGCCTCCTCCAACCCTACGAGCAGTACTTC.